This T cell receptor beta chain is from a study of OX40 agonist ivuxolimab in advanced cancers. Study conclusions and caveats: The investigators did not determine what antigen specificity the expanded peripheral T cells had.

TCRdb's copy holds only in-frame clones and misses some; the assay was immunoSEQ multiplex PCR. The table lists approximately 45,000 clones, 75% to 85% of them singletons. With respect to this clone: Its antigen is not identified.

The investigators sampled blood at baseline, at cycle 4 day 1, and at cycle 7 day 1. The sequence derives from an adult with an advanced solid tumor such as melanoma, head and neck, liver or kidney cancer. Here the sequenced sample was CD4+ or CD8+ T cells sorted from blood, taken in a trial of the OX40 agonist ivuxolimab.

The CDR3 coding sequence is TGTGCCAGCAGTTTCCGGGTTTGGGAGGGCCAAGCCAAAAACATTCAGTACTTC. Translating it yields CASSFRVWEGQAKNIQYF. The chain couples TRBV27 to TRBJ2-4; 7 bases align to TRBD2. V trimming: 3 bases; J trimming: 0 bases; junction bases outside the gene matches: 11. The germline CDR1 and CDR2 sequences are MNHEY and SMNVEV (reference sequence). This CDR3 has 18 amino acids.